These 7 T cell receptor beta chains came from one sample sequenced in a study of post-analysis software for immune sequencing data. General observations from the study: Relative to controls, patients had a few TRBV segments at higher frequency, with TRBV5-6, TRBV5-1 and TRBV20-1 among these.

The TCR beta cDNA libraries carried unique molecular identifiers. A single record per CDR3 protein comes from TCRdb applying MiXCR to the PCR reads. The repertoire has about 400,000 distinct CDR3 sequences, around 37% of them found once; the top ten carry around 15%. No antigens are known for them. Sequencing used blood. These receptors all come from a girl aged 5 to 17 with multiple sclerosis.

This clonotype was observed many times. V usage is TRBV20-1 and J usage is TRBJ2-7; D perhaps matches TRBD2 (5 bases). The CDR3 length is 11 residues. The ends were cut back, 5 bases at V and 4 bases at J, with 9 bases in the middle. The germline V gene encodes CDR1 DFQATT and CDR2 SNEGSKA (reference sequence). The CDR3 loop is CSARTPYEQYF. The DNA of the CDR3 is TGCAGTGCTCGGACTCCTTACGAGCAGTACTTC.

This clonotype was seen more than once but under ten times. The V call is TRBV7-2, the J call TRBJ1-1; unclear D gene. CDR1 is SGHTA and CDR2 is FQGNSA in the germline V gene. V was clipped by 2 bases and J by 0 bases, with 10 bases between them. The CDR3 totals 15 residues. This CDR3 is CASSLIGVMNTEAFF. In nucleotides, the CDR3 is TGTGCCAGCAGCTTAATCGGGGTAATGAACACTGAAGCTTTCTTT.

This clonotype was picked up a small number of times. V is TRBV20-1 and J is TRBJ2-7, with no clear D. Germline CDR1 reads DFQATT; CDR2 reads SNEGSKA (reference sequence). V dropped 7 bases and J dropped 4 bases, with 11 bases sitting between them. CDR3 length: 11 residues. The CDR3 sequence: CSVRVAYEQYF. The CDR3 nucleotides are TGCAGTGTCAGAGTGGCGTACGAGCAGTACTTC.

V and J are TRBV7-2 and TRBJ1-4, with TRBD1 as a possible D gene (6 bases). In germline, CDR1 is SGHTA, CDR2 FQGNSA. Trimming cost V 5 bases and J 11 bases, with 18 bases left between them. This CDR3 has 14 amino acids. The CDR3 loop is CASSPGVGGFKLFF. The DNA for the CDR3 is TGTGCCAGCAGCCCAGGGGTGGGGGGGTTTAAACTGTTTTTT.

V and J are TRBV20-1 and TRBJ1-4; weak D call: TRBD1 (5 bases). V lost 7 bases and J lost 8, with 20 bases in between. Germline CDR1 is DFQATT and CDR2 is SNEGSKA (reference sequence). The CDR3 extends over 14 amino acids. The CDR3 sequence is CSVQGGAPAEKLFF. The CDR3 DNA reads TGCAGTGTCCAAGGAGGGGCCCCGGCGGAAAAACTGTTTTTT.

This clonotype was observed a few times. V gene TRBV2 combines with J gene TRBJ2-3; 12 bases align to TRBD2. J was trimmed by 6 bases and V by 6 bases; bases with no gene match: 7. Germline assignment: CDR1 SNHLY and CDR2 FYNNEI. The CDR3 totals 15 residues. The CDR3 region is CASRSGTSGRDTQYF. DNA for the CDR3: TGTGCCAGCAGGAGCGGGACTAGCGGGCGGGATACGCAGTATTTT.

CDR3 region: CASSLGTDFSYEQYF. In DNA form, the CDR3 reads TGCGCCAGCAGCCTTGGGACGGACTTTTCCTACGAGCAGTACTTC. J is TRBJ2-7 and V is TRBV5-1; D is perhaps TRBD1 or TRBD2 (5 bases each). Germline V CDR1 and CDR2: SGHRS, YFSETQ. This CDR3 has 15 residues. V gave up 4 bases and J gave up 1 base, with 15 bases separating them.